The present T cell receptor beta chain was sequenced within a study of identical twins. This clonotype was seen at least ten times. As yet, its antigen is unknown. The CDR3 extends over 13 amino acids. Trimming pared 5 bases from V and 2 bases from J, leaving 9 bases between. Template switching added a universal primer binding site, and final cDNA carried unique molecular identifiers. TCRdb re-called the 5' RACE reads with MiXCR, one entry per CDR3 protein. The sample yields approximately 250,000 distinct CDR3 sequences, 5.5% to 7.5% seen once. Overall study results and limits: Models predicted too little out-of-frame TCR alpha sharing in monozygotic twins.

A further study also used this sample, focusing on T cells expressing NK-cell markers. This second study notes: Seven donors tested HCMV-seropositive and one tested seronegative among the eight sequenced.

The source of this sequence is a woman in her late teens or twenties in good health. This chain uses TRBV12-3 or TRBV12-4 with TRBJ1-1, with D possibly TRBD1 on 6 matching bases. The sequencing sample was made of CD8+ T cells sorted from blood. The CDR3 is CASSGTLNTEAFF. CDR3 coding DNA: TGTGCCAGCAGTGGGACACTCAACACTGAAGCTTTCTTT.